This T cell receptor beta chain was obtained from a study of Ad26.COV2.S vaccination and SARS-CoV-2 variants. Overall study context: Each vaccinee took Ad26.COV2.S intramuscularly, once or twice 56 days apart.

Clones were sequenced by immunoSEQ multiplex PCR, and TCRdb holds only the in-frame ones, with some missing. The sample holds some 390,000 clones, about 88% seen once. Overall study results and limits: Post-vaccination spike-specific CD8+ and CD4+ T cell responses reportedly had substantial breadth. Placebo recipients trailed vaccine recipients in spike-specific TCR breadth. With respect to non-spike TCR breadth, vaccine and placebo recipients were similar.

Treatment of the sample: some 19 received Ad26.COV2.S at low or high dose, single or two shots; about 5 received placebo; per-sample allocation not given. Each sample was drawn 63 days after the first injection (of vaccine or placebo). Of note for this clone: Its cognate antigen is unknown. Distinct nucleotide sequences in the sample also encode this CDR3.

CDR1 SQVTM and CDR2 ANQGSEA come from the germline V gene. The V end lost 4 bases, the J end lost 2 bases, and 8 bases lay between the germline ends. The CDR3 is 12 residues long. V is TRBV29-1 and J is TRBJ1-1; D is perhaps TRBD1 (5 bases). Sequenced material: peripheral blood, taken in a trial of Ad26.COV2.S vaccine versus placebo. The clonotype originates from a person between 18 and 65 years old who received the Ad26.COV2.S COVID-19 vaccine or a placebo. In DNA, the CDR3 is TGCAGCGTTGCCCAGGGAAACACTGAAGCTTTCTTT. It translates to CSVAQGNTEAFF.